This T cell receptor beta chain was captured by sequencing in a study of CD8 T cells in Susac syndrome. Random hexamers primed reverse transcription of about 0.45 to 1 ug RNA. TCRdb ran MiXCR on the immunoSEQ multiplex PCR reads and lists one entry per CDR3 protein. The sample includes about 120,000 distinct CDR3 sequences, roughly 92% seen only once; the top ten take about 0.11%. There are 15 residues in the CDR3. CDR1 SNHLY and CDR2 FYNNEI come from the germline V gene. Trimming cost V 6 bases and J 1 base; bases outside gene matches: 2. The chain is built from TRBV2 and TRBJ2-1; 11 positions agree with TRBD1. The specimen was CD8+ T cells from PBMCs. This sequence was found in a human donor in good health. For the CDR3, the DNA is TGTGCCAGCAGGGGGGACAGGGGGTCCTACAATGAGCAGTTCTTC. It codes for CASRGDRGSYNEQFF. The whole variable domain, remainder taken from reference TRBV2 and TRBJ2-1, is EPEVTQTPSHQVTQMGQEVILRCVPISNHLYFYWYRQILGQKVEFLVSFYNNEISEKSEIFDDQFSVERPDGSNFTLKIRSTKLEDSAMYFCASRGDRGSYNEQFFGPGTRLTVL.